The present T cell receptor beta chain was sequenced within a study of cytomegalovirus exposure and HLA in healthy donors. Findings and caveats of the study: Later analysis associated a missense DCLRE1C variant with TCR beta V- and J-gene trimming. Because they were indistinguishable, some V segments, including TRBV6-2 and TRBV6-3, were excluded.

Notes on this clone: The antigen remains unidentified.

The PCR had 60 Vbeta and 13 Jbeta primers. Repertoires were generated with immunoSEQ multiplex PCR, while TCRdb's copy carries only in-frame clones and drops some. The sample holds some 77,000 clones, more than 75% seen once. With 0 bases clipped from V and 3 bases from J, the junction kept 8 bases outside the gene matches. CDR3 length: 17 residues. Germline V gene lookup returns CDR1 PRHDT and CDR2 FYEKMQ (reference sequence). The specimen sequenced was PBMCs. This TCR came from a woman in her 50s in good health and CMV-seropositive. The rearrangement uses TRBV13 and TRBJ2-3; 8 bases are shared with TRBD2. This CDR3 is CASSLGPPGGPTDTQYF. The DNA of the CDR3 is TGTGCCAGCAGCTTAGGCCCGCCGGGGGGGCCGACAGATACGCAGTATTTT.